One sample yielded the 18 T cell receptor beta chains listed below, sequenced in a study of cytomegalovirus exposure and HLA in healthy donors. The study ran its PCR with 60 Vbeta and 13 Jbeta primers. Profiled with immunoSEQ multiplex PCR; TCRdb holds only in-frame clones, not every one. Of approximately 130,000 clones detected, 75% to 85% appear once; the ten largest clones hold 8.1%. Sequences were obtained from PBMCs. Receptors were obtained from a woman aged 45-65 years in good health and CMV-seropositive.

This clone was detected only once. The chain couples TRBV2 to TRBJ2-1; TRBD2 aligns across 13 bases. Losses at the gene ends were 4 bases for V and 4 bases for J; bases not matched to a gene: 4. The CDR3 runs to 16 residues. The germline V gene has CDR1 SNHLY and CDR2 FYNNEI. CDR3 in amino acids: CASSVPTSGGYNEQFF. The CDR3 coding sequence is TGTGCCAGCAGTGTTCCGACTAGCGGGGGGTACAATGAGCAGTTCTTC. The complete variable domain, with remaining parts taken from reference TRBV2 and TRBJ2-1, reads EPEVTQTPSHQVTQMGQEVILRCVPISNHLYFYWYRQILGQKVEFLVSFYNNEISEKSEIFDDQFSVERPDGSNFTLKIRSTKLEDSAMYFCASSVPTSGGYNEQFFGPGTRLTVL.

This rearrangement joins TRBV10-3 to TRBJ1-2; 7 positions agree with TRBD1. The CDR3 is 13 amino acids. Germline trimming cut 2 bases from V and 4 bases from J; bases unmatched to any gene: 1. From germline, CDR1 is ENHRY and CDR2 SYGVKD. CDR3 nucleotides: TGTGCCATCAGTGAGGGGGACAGCTATGGCTACACCTTC. This codes for CAISEGDSYGYTF.

The V call is TRBV5-4, the J call TRBJ1-1; no firm D call. The CDR3 runs to 13 residues. Germline CDR1 and CDR2: SGHNT and YYREEE (reference sequence). Trimming removed 3 bases at V and 3 bases at J, with 9 bases between. The DNA of the CDR3 is TGTGCCAGCAGCTCTCAGGTAGACACTGAAGCTTTCTTT. As protein: CASSSQVDTEAFF.

This clone was detected a few times. The V and J genes are TRBV15 and TRBJ2-5; TRBD1 aligns across 8 bases. J lost 4 bases, V lost 0 bases, and 7 bases had no gene match. The CDR3 sequence is 16 residues long. Germline V gene sequence: CDR1 LNHNV, CDR2 YYDKDF (reference sequence). CDR3 sequence reads: CATSRDTPGTGETQYF. The CDR3 coding sequence is TGTGCCACCAGCAGAGATACCCCCGGGACAGGAGAGACCCAGTACTTC.

This chain connects TRBV2 to TRBJ2-7; 10 nucleotides match TRBD2. CDR1 is SNHLY, CDR2 FYNNEI, per germline. Germline trimming cut 7 bases from V and 6 bases from J; bases unmatched to any gene: 9. CDR3 length equals 14 residues. In nucleotides, the CDR3 is TGTGCCAGCATTCGAATAGCGGGGGGAGGCGAGCAGTACTTC. Translated: CASIRIAGGGEQYF.

The chain has TRBV7-2 and TRBJ1-3, with 7 positions matching TRBD1. V was pared by 6 bases and J by 2 bases, with 4 bases of the junction left unmatched. This CDR3 spans 14 amino acids. The germline CDR1 and CDR2 sequences are SGHTA and FQGNSA. This chain's CDR3 is CASSGTAAGNTIYF. The CDR3 DNA is TGTGCCAGCAGTGGGACAGCTGCTGGAAACACCATATATTTT.

The genes are TRBV5-1 and TRBJ1-2; D gene uncertain. Trimming left V 4 bases short and J 3 bases short, with 13 bases between. Germline loops: CDR1 SGHRS, CDR2 YFSETQ. The CDR3 covers 14 residues. CDR3 sequence (DNA): TGCGCCAGCAGCGAGCGTCACCTCGACTATGGCTACACCTTC. Amino acid sequence: CASSERHLDYGYTF.

This clone was recorded only once. This sequence joins TRBV7-9 and TRBJ1-1, with TRBD1 matching 7 bases. Germline CDR1 and CDR2: SEHNR and FQNEAQ (reference sequence). This CDR3 is built from 15 residues. The V and J ends lost 1 base and 1 base, in that order; junction bases with no gene match: 3. The chain's CDR3 is CASSLDRGENTEAFF. CDR3 in DNA: TGTGCCAGCAGCTTAGACAGGGGCGAGAACACTGAAGCTTTCTTT.

This rearrangement joins TRBV2 to TRBJ1-4; weak D call: TRBD1 (5 bases). Germline V lookup: CDR1 SNHLY, CDR2 FYNNEI. The CDR3 extends over 13 amino acids. Trimming left V 3 bases short and J 8 bases short, with 10 bases between. The CDR3: CASSDRVREKLFF. CDR3 coding DNA: TGTGCCAGCAGTGACAGGGTTCGCGAAAAACTGTTTTTT.

The chain joins TRBV15 to TRBJ2-7; TRBD2 agrees at 7 bases. V shed 6 bases and J 6 bases; nucleotides not matched to a gene: 8. Germline V gene data show CDR1 as LNHNV and CDR2 as YYDKDF (reference sequence). The CDR3 totals 13 residues. CDR3 DNA sequence: TGTGCCACCAGGAGGGACTACGCGGCCGAGCAGTACTTC. Protein sequence: CATRRDYAAEQYF.

This clone was seen only once. The chain joins TRBV4-3 to TRBJ2-3; TRBD2 aligns across 9 bases. This CDR3 is built from 15 residues. J gave up 2 bases and V 4 bases, and 4 bases lay outside the gene matches. The germline V gene encodes CDR1 LGHNA and CDR2 YSLEER. The CDR3 loop reads CASSPAGGLTDTQYF. The DNA for the CDR3 is TGCGCCAGCAGCCCAGCGGGGGGCCTCACAGATACGCAGTATTTT.

This rearrangement joins TRBV11-2 to TRBJ2-3, with D unclear. Germline V lookup: CDR1 SGHAT, CDR2 FQNNGV. The CDR3 runs to 13 residues. With 0 bases removed from V and 8 bases from J, the gap between germline ends came to 9 bases. Here the CDR3 DNA reads TGTGCCAGCAGCTTAGATCCCCCCGGTACGCAGTATTTT. As protein: CASSLDPPGTQYF.

The chain employs TRBV2 and TRBJ2-1, with a possible D match to TRBD1 (5 bases). Trimming removed 7 bases at V and 6 bases at J, with 16 bases between. The length of the CDR3 is 14 residues. From germline, CDR1 is SNHLY and CDR2 FYNNEI. The CDR3 coding sequence is TGTGCCAGCACCTTTCTGGGGCCGCGCAATGAGCAGTTCTTC. Amino acids: CASTFLGPRNEQFF.

The chain links TRBV9 to TRBJ2-5, with 7 positions matching TRBD1. This CDR3 comprises 17 residues. J was trimmed by 5 bases and V by 4 bases; bases with no gene match: 17. Germline V gene sequence: CDR1 SGDLS, CDR2 YYNGEE. The CDR3 DNA follows: TGTGCCAGCAGCCCCCGGACAGGTCGAAATTTAAAGGAGACCCAGTACTTC. Translating it yields CASSPRTGRNLKETQYF.

The V and J genes are TRBV7-9 and TRBJ2-3; 14 bases line up with TRBD2. The CDR3 is made up of 15 amino acids. The ends lost 5 bases at V and 6 bases at J; junction bases unmatched: 4. CDR1 is SEHNR and CDR2 is FQNEAQ in the germline V gene (reference sequence). CDR3 nucleotides: TGTGCCAGCAGCCCAGGGACTAGCGGGAGCGATACGCAGTATTTT. Its translation: CASSPGTSGSDTQYF. Full variable domain (rest looked up from reference TRBV7-9 and TRBJ2-3): DTGVSQNPRHKITKRGQNVTFRCDPISEHNRLYWYRQTLGQGPEFLTYFQNEAQLEKSRLLSDRFSAERPKGSFSTLEIQRTEQGDSAMYLCASSPGTSGSDTQYFGPGTRLTVL.

The chain couples TRBV5-1 to TRBJ2-5; TRBD2 matches at 9 bases. The CDR3 length is 16 residues. With 0 bases clipped from V and 5 bases from J, the junction kept 8 bases outside the gene matches. Germline V lookup: CDR1 SGHRS, CDR2 YFSETQ. CDR3 nucleotide sequence: TGCGCCAGCAGCTTGGCCAGCGGGGGGCGTCACGAGACCCAGTACTTC. It codes for CASSLASGGRHETQYF.

The V call is TRBV19, the J call TRBJ2-5; possible D gene TRBD2, 5 bases. Trimming cost V 3 bases and J 7 bases, with 15 bases left between them. The CDR3 extends over 14 amino acids. The germline V gene encodes CDR1 LNHDA and CDR2 SQIVND (reference sequence). CDR3 DNA sequence: TGTGCCAGTAGTATGGGTCGAAGAAGCGGGACCCAGTACTTC. It specifies CASSMGRRSGTQYF.

The rearrangement links TRBV6-4 to TRBJ2-2, with 15 bases lining up with TRBD2. The germline CDR1 and CDR2 sequences are MRHNA and SNTAGT. V shed 6 bases and J 6 bases; nucleotides not matched to a gene: 8. This CDR3 has 17 amino acids. CDR3 in DNA: TGTGCCAGCAGCGAAGTCGGACTAGCGGGGGGGCCCGGGGAGCTGTTTTTT. It is translated as CASSEVGLAGGPGELFF.